This T cell receptor (beta chain) stems from a study of blood T cell repertoires in COVID-19. Study at large: Whether acute or convalescent, the COVID-19 samples came from the United States, Italy and Spain. Nucleic acid was either cDNA or gDNA, and it came from T cells, B-cell-depleted T cells, or PBMCs.

Per the germline V gene, CDR1 is SEHNR and CDR2 is FQNEAQ (reference sequence). V was pared by 5 bases and J by 0 bases, with 10 bases of the junction left unmatched. This CDR3 contains 16 residues. This clone was counted only a few times. In the source study's methods: The authors estimated nucleated cell counts from reference gene primer amplification. The table came from immunoSEQ multiplex PCR; TCRdb's copy has only in-frame clones and leaves some out. V, J and clone size are those of that table, while D and trimming were read from the DNA. The table has 400,000 to 550,000 clones, around nine tenths seen once.

The chain is built from TRBV7-9 and TRBJ2-7, with TRBD1 identical over 7 bases. Sequenced material: peripheral blood. This receptor was taken from a woman aged 25 to 39 with acute or convalescent COVID-19. Here the CDR3 DNA reads TGTGCCAGCAGCGGATCCAGGGGGTCCCTCTCCTACGAGCAGTACTTC. Protein product: CASSGSRGSLSYEQYF.